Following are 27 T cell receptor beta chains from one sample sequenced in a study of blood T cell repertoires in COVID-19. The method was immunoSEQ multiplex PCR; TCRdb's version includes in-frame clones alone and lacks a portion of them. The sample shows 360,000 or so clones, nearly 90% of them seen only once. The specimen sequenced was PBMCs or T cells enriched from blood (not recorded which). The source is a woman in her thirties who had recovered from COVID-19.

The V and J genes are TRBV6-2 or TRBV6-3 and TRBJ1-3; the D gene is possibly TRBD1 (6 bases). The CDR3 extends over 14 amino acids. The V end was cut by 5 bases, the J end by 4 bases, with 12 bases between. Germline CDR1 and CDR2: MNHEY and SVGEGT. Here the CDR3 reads CASSIPGTGNTIYF. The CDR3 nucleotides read TGTGCCAGCAGTATTCCCGGGACAGGAAACACCATATATTTT.

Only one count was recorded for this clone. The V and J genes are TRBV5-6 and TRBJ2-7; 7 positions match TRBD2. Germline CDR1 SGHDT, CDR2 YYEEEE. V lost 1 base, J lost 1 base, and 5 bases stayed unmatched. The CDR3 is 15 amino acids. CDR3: CASSLLRELSYEQYF. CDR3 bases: TGTGCCAGCAGCTTGCTGCGGGAGCTTTCCTACGAGCAGTACTTC.

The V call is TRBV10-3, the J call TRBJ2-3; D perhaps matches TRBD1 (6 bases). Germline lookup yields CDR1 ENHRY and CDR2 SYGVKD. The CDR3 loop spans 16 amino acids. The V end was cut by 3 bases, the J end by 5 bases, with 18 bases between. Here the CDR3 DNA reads TGTGCCATCAGTGACCCCAGGGCAAGGGGACAAGATACGCAGTATTTT. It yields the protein CAISDPRARGQDTQYF.

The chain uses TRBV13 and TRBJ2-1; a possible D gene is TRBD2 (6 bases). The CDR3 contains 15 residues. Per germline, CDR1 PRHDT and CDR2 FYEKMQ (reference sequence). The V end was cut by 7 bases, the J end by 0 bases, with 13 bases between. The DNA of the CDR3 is TGTGCCAGCACCCGCGGGACCACCTCCTACAATGAGCAGTTCTTC. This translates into CASTRGTTSYNEQFF. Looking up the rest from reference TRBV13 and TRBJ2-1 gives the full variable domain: AAGVIQSPRHLIKEKRETATLKCYPIPRHDTVYWYQQGPGQDPQFLISFYEKMQSDKGSIPDRFSAQQFSDYHSELNMSSLELGDSALYFCASTRGTTSYNEQFFGPGTRLTVL.

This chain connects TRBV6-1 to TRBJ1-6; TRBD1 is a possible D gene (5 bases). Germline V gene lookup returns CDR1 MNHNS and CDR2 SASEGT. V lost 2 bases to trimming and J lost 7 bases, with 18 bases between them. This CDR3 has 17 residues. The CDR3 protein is CASSEWLGPARNSPLHF. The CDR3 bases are TGTGCCAGCAGTGAATGGTTGGGGCCGGCGCGCAATTCACCCCTCCACTTT.

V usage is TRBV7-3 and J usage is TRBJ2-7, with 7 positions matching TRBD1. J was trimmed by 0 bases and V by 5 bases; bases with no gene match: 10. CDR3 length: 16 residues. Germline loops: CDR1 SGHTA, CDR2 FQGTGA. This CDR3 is CASSPEGQLSSYEQYF. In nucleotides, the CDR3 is TGTGCCAGCAGCCCAGAGGGACAGCTCAGCTCCTACGAGCAGTACTTC.

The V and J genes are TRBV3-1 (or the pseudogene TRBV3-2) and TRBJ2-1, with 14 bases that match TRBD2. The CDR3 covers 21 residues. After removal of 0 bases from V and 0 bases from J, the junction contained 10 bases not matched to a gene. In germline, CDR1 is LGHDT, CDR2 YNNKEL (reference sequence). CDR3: CASSQDRGLAGDGGSYNEQFF. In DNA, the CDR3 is TGTGCCAGCAGCCAAGACCGGGGACTAGCGGGAGATGGGGGCTCCTACAATGAGCAGTTCTTC.

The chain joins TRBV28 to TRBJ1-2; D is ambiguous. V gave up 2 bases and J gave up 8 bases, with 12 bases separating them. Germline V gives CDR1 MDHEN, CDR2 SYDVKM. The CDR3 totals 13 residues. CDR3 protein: CASSLVGGLGYTF. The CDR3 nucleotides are TGTGCCAGCAGTTTAGTCGGAGGTTTGGGCTACACCTTC.

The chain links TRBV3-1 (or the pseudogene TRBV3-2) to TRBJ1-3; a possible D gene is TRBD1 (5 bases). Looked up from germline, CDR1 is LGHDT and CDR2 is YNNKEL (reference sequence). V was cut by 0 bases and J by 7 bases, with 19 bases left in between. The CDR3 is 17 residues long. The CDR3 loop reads CASSQELGGGLKNTIYF. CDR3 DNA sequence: TGTGCCAGCAGCCAAGAGCTCGGTGGGGGGTTGAAGAACACCATATATTTT.

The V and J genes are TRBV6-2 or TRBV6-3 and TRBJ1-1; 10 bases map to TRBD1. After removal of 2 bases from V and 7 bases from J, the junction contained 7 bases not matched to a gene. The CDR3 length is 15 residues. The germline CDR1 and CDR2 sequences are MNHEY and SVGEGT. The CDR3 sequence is CASSYPGTGVDEAFF. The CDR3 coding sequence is TGTGCCAGCAGTTACCCCGGGACAGGGGTTGATGAAGCTTTCTTT.

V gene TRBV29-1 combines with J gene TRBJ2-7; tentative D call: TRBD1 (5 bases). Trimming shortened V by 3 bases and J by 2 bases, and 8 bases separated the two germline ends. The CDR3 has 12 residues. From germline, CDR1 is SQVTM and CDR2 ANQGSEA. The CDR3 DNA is TGCAGCGTTGAGAAGGGGCCCTACGAGCAGTACTTC. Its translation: CSVEKGPYEQYF.

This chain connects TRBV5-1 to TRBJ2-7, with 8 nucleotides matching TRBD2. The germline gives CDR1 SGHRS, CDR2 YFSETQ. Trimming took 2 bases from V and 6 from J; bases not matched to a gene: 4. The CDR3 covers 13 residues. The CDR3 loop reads CASSLSGSVEQYF. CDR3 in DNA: TGCGCCAGCAGCTTAAGCGGGAGTGTCGAGCAGTACTTC.

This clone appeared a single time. The CDR3 DNA reads as TGCGCCAGCAGCCCCGGGGAGTCGAATCAGCCCCAGCATTTT. It specifies CASSPGESNQPQHF. The chain recombines TRBV5-1 with TRBJ1-5; D is ambiguous. V lost 4 bases and J 4 bases, leaving 12 bases between the germline ends. There are 14 residues in the CDR3. The germline V gene encodes CDR1 SGHRS and CDR2 YFSETQ. The full variable domain, in which reference TRBV5-1 and TRBJ1-5 provide the parts outside the CDR3, is KAGVTQTPRYLIKTRGQQVTLSCSPISGHRSVSWYQQTPGQGLQFLFEYFSETQRNKGNFPGRFSGRQFSNSRSEMNVSTLELGDSALYLCASSPGESNQPQHFGDGTRLSIL.

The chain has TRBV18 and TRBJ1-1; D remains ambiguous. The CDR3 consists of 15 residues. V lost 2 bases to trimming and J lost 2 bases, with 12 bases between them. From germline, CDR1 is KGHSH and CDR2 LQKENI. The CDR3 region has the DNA TGTGCCAGCTCACCAGCGGGCGGCGGAAACACTGAAGCTTTCTTT. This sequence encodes CASSPAGGGNTEAFF. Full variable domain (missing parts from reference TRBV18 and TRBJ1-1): NAGVMQNPRHLVRRRGQEARLRCSPMKGHSHVYWYRQLPEEGLKFMVYLQKENIIDESGMPKERFSAEFPKEGPSILRIQQVVRGDSAAYFCASSPAGGGNTEAFFGQGTRLTVV.

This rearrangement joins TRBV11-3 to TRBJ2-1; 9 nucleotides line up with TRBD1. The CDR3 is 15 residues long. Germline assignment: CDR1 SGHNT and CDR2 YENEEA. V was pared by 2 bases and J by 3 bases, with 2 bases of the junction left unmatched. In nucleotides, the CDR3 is TGTGCCAGCAGCTTAAGGGGACAGGGCTACAATGAGCAGTTCTTC. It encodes CASSLRGQGYNEQFF.

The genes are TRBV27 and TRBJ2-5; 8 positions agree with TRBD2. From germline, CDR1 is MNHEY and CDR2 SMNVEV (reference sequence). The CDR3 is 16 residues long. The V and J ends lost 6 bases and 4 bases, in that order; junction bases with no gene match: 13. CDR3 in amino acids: CASSPRDSGVGETQYF. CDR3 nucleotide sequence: TGTGCCAGCAGCCCCCGTGATAGCGGGGTGGGAGAGACCCAGTACTTC.

The CDR3 DNA reads as TGTGCCAGCAGCTTAGTGATTCGGGGGAGTCTTCACGAGCAGTACTTC. Translating gives CASSLVIRGSLHEQYF. The rearrangement uses TRBV7-2 and TRBJ2-7; weak D call: TRBD2 (6 bases). The CDR3 runs to 16 residues. Germline assignment: CDR1 SGHTA and CDR2 FQGNSA. Trimming cost V 1 base and J 5 bases, with 18 bases left between them.

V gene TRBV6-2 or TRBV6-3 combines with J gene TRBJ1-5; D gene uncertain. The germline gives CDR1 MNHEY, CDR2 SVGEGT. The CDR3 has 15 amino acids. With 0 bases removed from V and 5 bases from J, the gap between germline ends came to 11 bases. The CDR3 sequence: CASSYSIQKDQPQHF. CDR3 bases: TGTGCCAGCAGTTACTCGATCCAGAAAGATCAGCCCCAGCATTTT.

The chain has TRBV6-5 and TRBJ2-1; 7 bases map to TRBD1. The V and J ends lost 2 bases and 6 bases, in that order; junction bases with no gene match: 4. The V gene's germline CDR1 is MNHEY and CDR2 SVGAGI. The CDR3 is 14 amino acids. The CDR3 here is CASSYRQGFNEQFF. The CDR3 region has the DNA TGTGCCAGCAGTTACAGACAGGGATTCAATGAGCAGTTCTTC.

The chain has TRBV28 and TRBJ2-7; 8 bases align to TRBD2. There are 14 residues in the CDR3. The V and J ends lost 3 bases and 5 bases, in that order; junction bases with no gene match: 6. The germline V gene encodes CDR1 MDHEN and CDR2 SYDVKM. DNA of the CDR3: TGTGCCAGCAGTTTCCCAGCGGGAGCCCACGAGCAGTACTTC. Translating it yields CASSFPAGAHEQYF.

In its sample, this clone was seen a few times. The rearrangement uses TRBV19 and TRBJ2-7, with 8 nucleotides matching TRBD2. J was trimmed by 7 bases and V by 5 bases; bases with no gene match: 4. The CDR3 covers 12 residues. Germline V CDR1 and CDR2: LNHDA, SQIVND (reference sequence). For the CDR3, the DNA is TGTGCCAGTAGTCTCGGGGGGGAAGAGCAGTACTTC. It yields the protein CASSLGGEEQYF. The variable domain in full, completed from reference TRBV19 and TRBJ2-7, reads DGGITQSPKYLFRKEGQNVTLSCEQNLNHDAMYWYRQDPGQGLRLIYYSQIVNDFQKGDIAEGYSVSREKKESFPLTVTSAQKNPTAFYLCASSLGGEEQYFGPGTRLTVT.

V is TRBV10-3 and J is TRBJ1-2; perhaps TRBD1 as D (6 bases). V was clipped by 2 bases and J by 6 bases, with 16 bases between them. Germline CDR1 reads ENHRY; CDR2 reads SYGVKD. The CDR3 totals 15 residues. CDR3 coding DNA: TGTGCCATCAGTGAGCTTACCAGGGGATTGGATGGCTACACCTTC. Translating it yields CAISELTRGLDGYTF.

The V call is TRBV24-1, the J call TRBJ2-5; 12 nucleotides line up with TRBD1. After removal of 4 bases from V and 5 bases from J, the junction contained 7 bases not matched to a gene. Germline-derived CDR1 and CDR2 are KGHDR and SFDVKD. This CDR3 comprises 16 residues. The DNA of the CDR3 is TGTGCCACCAGTGAACTTGGGACAGGGGGCCGGGAGACCCAGTACTTC. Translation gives CATSELGTGGRETQYF.

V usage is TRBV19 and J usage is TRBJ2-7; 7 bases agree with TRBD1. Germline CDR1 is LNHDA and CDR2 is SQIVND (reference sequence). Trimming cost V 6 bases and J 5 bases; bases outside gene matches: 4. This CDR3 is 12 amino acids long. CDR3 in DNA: TGTGCCAGTAGATCAACAGGGGACGAGCAGTACTTC. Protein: CASRSTGDEQYF. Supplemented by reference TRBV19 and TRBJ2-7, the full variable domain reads DGGITQSPKYLFRKEGQNVTLSCEQNLNHDAMYWYRQDPGQGLRLIYYSQIVNDFQKGDIAEGYSVSREKKESFPLTVTSAQKNPTAFYLCASRSTGDEQYFGPGTRLTVT.

The CDR3 DNA reads TGCAGCGCCCGACAGATTCTAACAGATACGCAGTATTTT. This codes for CSARQILTDTQYF. J is TRBJ2-3 and V is TRBV29-1; D possibly corresponds to TRBD1 (5 bases). The germline gives CDR1 SQVTM, CDR2 ANQGSEA. V dropped 7 bases and J dropped 3 bases, with 14 bases sitting between them. This CDR3 has 13 residues.

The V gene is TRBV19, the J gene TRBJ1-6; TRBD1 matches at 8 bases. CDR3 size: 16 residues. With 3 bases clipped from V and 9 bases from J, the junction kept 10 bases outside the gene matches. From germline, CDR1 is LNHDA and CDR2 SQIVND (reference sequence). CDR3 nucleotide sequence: TGTGCCAGTAGTATCCCACAGGGGGTGAGTAGTTCACCCCTCCACTTT. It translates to CASSIPQGVSSSPLHF.

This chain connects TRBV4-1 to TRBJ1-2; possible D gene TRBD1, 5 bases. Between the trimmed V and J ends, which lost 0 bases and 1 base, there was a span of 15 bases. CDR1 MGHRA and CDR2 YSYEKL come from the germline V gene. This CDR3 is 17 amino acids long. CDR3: CASSQEAGHEFNYGYTF. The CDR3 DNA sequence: TGCGCCAGCAGCCAAGAGGCGGGGCACGAATTTAACTATGGCTACACCTTC.